This T cell receptor (beta chain) was sequenced in a study of technical replicates of blood from several donors. The data were produced by immunoSEQ multiplex PCR, yet TCRdb's version contains in-frame clones alone and is incomplete. The repertoire consists of some 8,900 clones, with 75% to 95% occurring once and the leading ten covering around 9.7%. Germline V gene data show CDR1 as LNHDA and CDR2 as SQIVND (reference sequence). V shed 6 bases, J shed 5 bases, and the junction held 9 bases outside the gene matches. The CDR3 has 15 residues. The chain employs TRBV19 and TRBJ1-4; 7 nucleotides line up with TRBD1. This clonotype was obtained from a human donor in good health. Sample: PBMCs. The CDR3 loop reads CASRPLQGRNEKLFF. The CDR3, as DNA: TGTGCCAGTAGACCCCTACAGGGGAGGAATGAAAAACTGTTTTTT.